These 25 T cell receptor beta chains share one sample of origin, sequenced in a study of blood T cell repertoires in COVID-19. Produced via immunoSEQ multiplex PCR; TCRdb's table is partial and in-frame only. The data show roughly 140,000 clones, with 84% seen just once and roughly 8.3% held by the top ten. Material for sequencing was peripheral blood. The receptor set was obtained from an elderly woman in a cohort sampled during active or convalescent COVID-19.

This clone appeared a few times. This chain uses TRBV12-5 with TRBJ2-2, with D unclear. The germline V gene has CDR1 LGHNT and CDR2 FRNRAP. CDR3 size: 16 residues. Between the trimmed V and J ends, which lost 4 bases and 5 bases, there was a span of 17 bases. The CDR3 region has the DNA TGTGCTAGTGGTTCCCCCTTTAGTGGGCGTACCGGGGAGCTGTTTTTT. As protein: CASGSPFSGRTGELFF.

The V and J genes are TRBV10-2 and TRBJ1-2; D is perhaps TRBD1 (5 bases). The CDR3 spans 13 residues. From germline, CDR1 is WSHSY and CDR2 SAAADI. The germline V and J ends were trimmed by 7 bases and 2 bases, with 11 bases remaining between them. The CDR3 nucleotides read TGCGCCAGCACTGGGCAGGGCAACTATGGCTACACCTTC. Translation gives CASTGQGNYGYTF.

The V call is TRBV5-1, the J call TRBJ2-1; D is ambiguous. The CDR3 is 14 amino acids. Germline CDR1 is SGHRS and CDR2 is YFSETQ. The V gene lost 0 bases and the J gene lost 4 bases, with 8 bases spanning the gap. CDR3 amino acids: CASSLVGAYNEQFF. The CDR3 region has the DNA TGCGCCAGCAGCTTGGTAGGAGCGTACAATGAGCAGTTCTTC.

The chain is built from TRBV6-1 and TRBJ1-2; D gene unclear. The V gene lost 3 bases and the J gene lost 3 bases, with 14 bases spanning the gap. Germline V lookup: CDR1 MNHNS, CDR2 SASEGT. The CDR3 spans 15 residues. The CDR3 DNA reads as TGTGCCAGCAGTGACGGATGGGAGGTTTACTATGGCTACACCTTC. Translation: CASSDGWEVYYGYTF.

The chain couples TRBV5-1 to TRBJ2-6, with D possibly TRBD2 on 5 matching bases. Germline V gene lookup returns CDR1 SGHRS and CDR2 YFSETQ. The CDR3 covers 17 residues. Trimming cost V 3 bases and J 1 base, with 14 bases left between them. Here the CDR3 DNA reads TGCGCCAGCAGCTCCTCCGGGGTAGTGTCTGGGGCCAACGTCCTGACTTTC. Its translation: CASSSSGVVSGANVLTF.

The gene calls are TRBV27 and TRBJ2-5, with D perhaps matching TRBD2 (7 bases). Germline-derived CDR1 and CDR2 are MNHEY and SMNVEV (reference sequence). The CDR3 length is 14 residues. Deletions cut 10 bases from V and 1 base from J, with 16 bases between. The DNA for the CDR3 is TGTGCCACCACAGGAAGGGGGGGCCAAGAGACCCAGTACTTC. Amino acids: CATTGRGGQETQYF.

The chain carries TRBV18 and TRBJ2-2, with 7 nucleotides matching TRBD1. The CDR3 is 14 residues long. V dropped 6 bases and J dropped 4; count of bases not matched to a gene: 5. Per the germline V gene, CDR1 is KGHSH and CDR2 is LQKENI. The CDR3: CASSGTATTGELFF. The CDR3 nucleotides are TGTGCCAGCTCTGGGACAGCGACCACCGGGGAGCTGTTTTTT.

The rearrangement links TRBV2 to TRBJ2-3; 10 bases line up with TRBD2. Germline assignment: CDR1 SNHLY and CDR2 FYNNEI. The CDR3 is made up of 15 amino acids. Trimming cost V 5 bases and J 4 bases; bases outside gene matches: 6. CDR3 DNA sequence: TGTGCCAGCAGTCAGCGGGGGGGCCGGGCAGATACGCAGTATTTT. Protein product: CASSQRGGRADTQYF.

A single count supports this clone. The chain has TRBV7-9 and TRBJ2-2, with TRBD1 matching over 9 bases. The germline V gene has CDR1 SEHNR and CDR2 FQNEAQ (reference sequence). The CDR3 is 15 amino acids. V lost 5 bases to trimming and J lost 7 bases; unmatched junction nucleotides: 8. CDR3 in amino acids: CASSQQGARVGELFF. Written as DNA, the CDR3 is TGTGCCAGCAGCCAACAGGGGGCGAGAGTCGGGGAGCTGTTTTTT.

The chain carries TRBV4-2 and TRBJ1-4, with 8 positions matching TRBD1. CDR1 LGHNA and CDR2 YNFKEQ come from the germline V gene. V gave up 0 bases and J gave up 4 bases; unmatched junction bases: 4. The CDR3 covers 16 residues. In nucleotides, the CDR3 is TGTGCCAGCAGCCAAGAAACAGGGGGGATTAATGAAAAACTGTTTTTT. It encodes CASSQETGGINEKLFF.

This chain joins TRBV6-4 and TRBJ1-6; no clear D. Trimming stripped 6 bases from V and 4 bases from J, with 10 bases between. In germline, CDR1 is MRHNA, CDR2 SNTAGT. There are 14 residues in the CDR3. The CDR3 nucleotides read TGTGCCAGCAGCCTAGTTCCGTATAATTCACCCCTCCACTTT. This sequence encodes CASSLVPYNSPLHF.

This chain joins TRBV3-1 (or the pseudogene TRBV3-2) and TRBJ2-1; 11 positions match TRBD2. V trimming: 1 base; J trimming: 5 bases; junction bases outside the gene matches: 13. The CDR3 is made up of 19 amino acids. CDR1 LGHDT and CDR2 YNNKEL come from the germline V gene (reference sequence). This CDR3 reads CASSQVRPTSGGANNEQFF. CDR3 coding DNA: TGTGCCAGCAGCCAAGTTAGGCCTACTAGCGGGGGAGCCAACAATGAGCAGTTCTTC.

The chain employs TRBV7-2 and TRBJ1-2, with D possibly being TRBD1 (6 bases). In germline, CDR1 is SGHTA, CDR2 FQGNSA. Between the trimmed V and J ends, which lost 5 bases and 6 bases, there was a span of 19 bases. The CDR3 length is 15 residues. The CDR3 DNA reads as TGTGCCAGCAGCCCGGCGGGGGCTATAGGGAATGGCTACACCTTC. It translates to CASSPAGAIGNGYTF. The full variable domain, in which reference TRBV7-2 and TRBJ1-2 provide the parts outside the CDR3, is GAGVSQSPSNKVTEKGKDVELRCDPISGHTALYWYRQSLGQGLEFLIYFQGNSAPDKSGLPSDRFSAERTGGSVSTLTIQRTQQEDSAVYLCASSPAGAIGNGYTFGSGTRLTVV.

The V call is TRBV19, the J call TRBJ1-2, with TRBD1 identical over 7 bases. Germline CDR1 is LNHDA and CDR2 is SQIVND (reference sequence). With 5 bases clipped from V and 4 bases from J, the junction kept 19 bases outside the gene matches. The CDR3 spans 18 residues. CDR3: CASSLPPRGTGDTYGYTF. The CDR3 DNA reads as TGTGCCAGTAGTCTCCCTCCGAGGGGTACAGGGGACACCTATGGCTACACCTTC. Combining the CDR3 with reference TRBV19 and TRBJ1-2 gives the whole variable domain DGGITQSPKYLFRKEGQNVTLSCEQNLNHDAMYWYRQDPGQGLRLIYYSQIVNDFQKGDIAEGYSVSREKKESFPLTVTSAQKNPTAFYLCASSLPPRGTGDTYGYTFGSGTRLTVV.

The V call is TRBV19, the J call TRBJ1-4; D is possibly TRBD1 (5 bases). V was cut by 10 bases and J by 8 bases, with 17 bases left in between. The germline V gene encodes CDR1 LNHDA and CDR2 SQIVND (reference sequence). The CDR3 is 13 residues long. The CDR3 nucleotides are TGTGCCACTAGACGCCGGCAGGGCGAAAAACTGTTTTTT. As protein: CATRRRQGEKLFF.

V gene TRBV2 combines with J gene TRBJ2-4; D may be TRBD1 (5 bases). V lost 6 bases to trimming and J lost 1 base, with 10 bases between them. The CDR3 runs to 14 residues. Germline values: CDR1 SNHLY, CDR2 FYNNEI. DNA for the CDR3: TGTGCCAGCAGAGTACAGGCGGCCAAAAACATTCAGTACTTC. Protein product: CASRVQAAKNIQYF.

The rearrangement joins TRBV6-4 to TRBJ1-5; a weak D match, TRBD1 (5 bases). The CDR3 has 16 residues. Deletions cut 1 base from V and 2 bases from J, with 12 bases between. Looked up from germline, CDR1 is MRHNA and CDR2 is SNTAGT. CDR3: CASSDLGEVGNQPQHF. CDR3 nucleotide sequence: TGTGCCAGCAGTGACTTGGGGGAGGTGGGCAATCAGCCCCAGCATTTT.

V usage is TRBV5-1 and J usage is TRBJ2-2; a weak D match, TRBD2 (5 bases). The CDR3 has 15 amino acids. Trimming left V 5 bases short and J 1 base short, with 12 bases between. CDR1 is SGHRS and CDR2 is YFSETQ in the germline V gene. Written as DNA, the CDR3 is TGCGCCAGCAGGATGGTAGGAGGGAACACCGGGGAGCTGTTTTTT. Amino acid sequence: CASRMVGGNTGELFF.

This chain connects TRBV9 to TRBJ2-3; TRBD2 matches at 8 bases. Germline CDR1 reads SGDLS; CDR2 reads YYNGEE. This CDR3 is built from 17 residues. Trimming removed 3 bases from V and 2 bases from J; junction bases left unmatched: 11. The CDR3 loop is CASSGRGGTTLTDTQYF. CDR3 coding DNA: TGTGCCAGCAGCGGCCGGGGGGGGACTACCCTCACAGATACGCAGTATTTT. The variable domain in full, with the rest retrieved from reference TRBV9 and TRBJ2-3, is DSGVTQTPKHLITATGQRVTLRCSPRSGDLSVYWYQQSLDQGLQFLIQYYNGEERAKGNILERFSAQQFPDLHSELNLSSLELGDSALYFCASSGRGGTTLTDTQYFGPGTRLTVL.

The V and J genes are TRBV2 and TRBJ1-2, with unresolved D. This CDR3 contains 13 residues. V dropped 1 base and J dropped 7 bases, with 10 bases sitting between them. Germline CDR1 reads SNHLY; CDR2 reads FYNNEI. This CDR3 reads CASSEGPNGGYTF. The DNA for the CDR3 is TGTGCCAGCAGTGAAGGGCCAAATGGTGGCTACACCTTC.

The chain has TRBV3-1 (or the pseudogene TRBV3-2) and TRBJ2-7; D is perhaps TRBD2 (6 bases). The V gene's germline CDR1 is LGHDT and CDR2 YNNKEL (reference sequence). Deletions cut 5 bases from V and 0 bases from J, with 14 bases between. The CDR3 length is 15 residues. CDR3 sequence (DNA): TGTGCCAGCAGCGGAGGGGTCCGCCTCTCCTACGAGCAGTACTTC. Protein sequence: CASSGGVRLSYEQYF.

The V gene is TRBV1, the J gene TRBJ2-1; no check of the table's D call, TRBD1, against the DNA was made. TRBV1 is a pseudogene locus. The CDR3 is made up of 14 amino acids. The CDR3 reads CTSSLKKGGQEQFF. The CDR3 DNA reads TGCACCAGCAGCCTCAAAAAGGGGGGACAGGAGCAGTTCTTC.

This sequence joins TRBV5-1 and TRBJ1-2; 8 nucleotides align to TRBD1. This CDR3 is built from 16 residues. The V gene's germline CDR1 is SGHRS and CDR2 YFSETQ. V shed 3 bases, J shed 5 bases, and the junction held 12 bases outside the gene matches. The CDR3 DNA sequence: TGCGCCAGCAGCTCCGGCCAGGGGGCTAGTCGGTATGGCTACACCTTC. It encodes CASSSGQGASRYGYTF.

V gene TRBV7-2 combines with J gene TRBJ2-2; TRBD1 might be the D (6 bases). There are 14 residues in the CDR3. Germline V gene lookup returns CDR1 SGHTA and CDR2 FQGNSA. The V and J ends lost 2 bases and 7 bases respectively, with 11 bases between them. This chain's CDR3 is CASSLHRAGGELFF. The CDR3 DNA is TGTGCCAGCAGCTTACACAGGGCCGGCGGGGAGCTGTTTTTT.

The chain recombines TRBV28 with TRBJ1-4; TRBD1 might be the D (6 bases). V dropped 5 bases and J dropped 8 bases, with 12 bases sitting between them. Germline V gene lookup returns CDR1 MDHEN and CDR2 SYDVKM. This CDR3 has 13 residues. The CDR3 sequence is CASSPGVLEKLFF. CDR3 nucleotide sequence: TGTGCCAGCAGTCCAGGGGTTCTGGAAAAACTGTTTTTT.